These 26 T cell receptor beta chains were sequenced from one sample in a study of tumor-infiltrating lymphocytes in primary liver carcinoma. Taking about 18-30 mg of unsorted bulk tissue, the authors co-extracted RNA and DNA. Production of TCR beta cDNA used approximately 0.55 ug total RNA together with a constant-region primer. Libraries for TCR beta were built through three nested multiplex PCR rounds, which together made up a slightly modified ARM-PCR procedure. The study ran its first two PCR rounds for roughly 11 cycles each, using TRBV1-TRBV30 forward primers and a C-beta reverse primer. Using its own MiXCR run on the multiplex PCR reads, TCRdb lists one record per CDR3 protein. The sample carries about 50,000 distinct CDR3 sequences, around 77% recorded once. The sequencing input was liver tumor tissue from sampling region 5. Subset specified: tumor region T5, tumor centre. These receptors came from a man aged 40-49 years with primary liver carcinoma and hepatitis B virus infection.

The chain carries TRBV7-8 and TRBJ2-3; D gene unclear. Germline CDR1 is SGHVS and CDR2 is FQNEAQ. The CDR3 consists of 11 residues. CDR3 protein: CAGSSSFGQYF. CDR3 DNA sequence: TGTGCAGGCAGCTCCTCGTTTGGGCAGTATTTT.

On this clonotype itself: One junction end does not reproduce the germline sequence, and a read error may be involved. The rearrangement links TRBV10-1 to TRBJ2-1, with D maybe TRBD2 (5 bases). Germline V lookup: CDR1 WNHNN, CDR2 SYGVQD (reference sequence). CDR3 length equals 13 residues. CDR3 sequence: CPSSGGEGTQQFF. CDR3 nucleotide sequence: TGCCCCAGCAGCGGTGGGGAAGGTACCCAGCAGTTCTTC.

In its sample, this clonotype was seen once. At one of its ends the junction is not consistent with the germline gene, which may arise from a read error. V is TRBV11-2 and J is TRBJ1-4, with TRBD1 identical over 7 bases. The CDR3 loop spans 14 amino acids. Germline values: CDR1 SGHAT, CDR2 FQNNGV. CDR3 sequence: CTSSLGEGAEKLFF. The CDR3 DNA sequence: TGCACTAGCAGCTTAGGGGAGGGGGCTGAAAAACTGTTTTTT. The entire variable domain, with the rest obtained from reference TRBV11-2 and TRBJ1-4, is as follows: EAGVAQSPRYKIIEKRQSVAFWCNPISGHATLYWYQQILGQGPKLLIQFQNNGVVDDSQLPKDRFSAERLKGVDSTLKIQPAKLEDSAVYLCTSSLGEGAEKLFFGSGTQLSVL.

This chain's CDR3 is CASNSPGASGRSTQYF. CDR3 DNA: TGTGCCAGCAACTCGCCCGGGGCTAGCGGGAGGAGTACGCAGTATTTT. The V and J genes are TRBV7-8 and TRBJ2-3; 11 nucleotides agree with TRBD2. V lost 7 bases, J lost 8 bases, and 14 bases stayed unmatched. The CDR3 runs 16 residues. Germline CDR1 SGHVS, CDR2 FQNEAQ.

As for this clonotype: Because the CDR3 is missing its conserved closing phenylalanine or tryptophan, this is likely a read error. This rearrangement joins TRBV5-4 to TRBJ2-1; 10 bases match TRBD2. The junction had 6 bases not matched to a gene; V was cut back by 6 bases and J by 0 bases. Germline values: CDR1 SGHNT, CDR2 YYREEE (reference sequence). This CDR3 has 16 amino acids. The CDR3 DNA follows: TGTGCCAGCAACGGACTAGCGGCAAGCTCCTACAATGAGCAGTTCCTC. Its translation: CASNGLAASSYNEQFL.

The V call is TRBV29-1, the J call TRBJ1-2, with D uncertain. Trimming left V 6 bases short and J 2 bases short, with 13 bases between. This CDR3 spans 13 amino acids. CDR1 SQVTM and CDR2 ANQGSEA come from the germline V gene. The CDR3 spells CSVYLAHNYGYTF. CDR3 nucleotides: TGCAGCGTGTATCTTGCTCACAACTATGGCTACACCTTC.

There are a few counts of this clonotype. The junction departs from germline at one end; a sequencing error may be responsible. The chain is built from TRBV6-1 and TRBJ2-5; the match to TRBD1 covers 7 bases. CDR3 length equals 19 residues. Germline CDR1 MNHNS, CDR2 SASEGT. CDR3 protein: CACSEGWSGRPTGQETQYF. The CDR3 coding sequence is TGTGCCTGCAGTGAAGGGTGGAGTGGCCGCCCGACAGGGCAAGAGACCCAGTACTTC.

By its share, this clonotype is medium-sized. The genes are TRBV4-2 and TRBJ1-5, with unresolved D. CDR3 length equals 14 residues. The V end lost 0 bases, the J end lost 9 bases, and 12 bases lay between the germline ends. Germline CDR1 reads LGHNA; CDR2 reads YNFKEQ. The CDR3 protein is CASSQEWGPGPQHF. Written as DNA, the CDR3 is TGTGCCAGCAGCCAAGAGTGGGGTCCAGGGCCCCAGCATTTT.

The gene calls are TRBV11-2 and TRBJ2-6; 8 bases align to TRBD1. Germline CDR1 is SGHAT and CDR2 is FQNNGV. Germline trimming cut 5 bases from V and 18 bases from J; bases unmatched to any gene: 36. This CDR3 spans 21 amino acids. The CDR3 sequence is CASSMGGDRGISLSGANVATF. Written as DNA, the CDR3 is TGTGCCAGCAGCATGGGGGGAGACAGGGGCATTTCCCTCTCAGGGGCCAACGTCGCGACTTTC.

On this clonotype itself: The conserved phenylalanine or tryptophan normally closing the CDR3 is absent here, so this likely arose from a read error. The rearrangement links TRBV5-1 to TRBJ2-1; 10 nucleotides align to TRBD2. This CDR3 is built from 16 residues. The germline CDR1 and CDR2 sequences are SGHRS and YFSETQ. The CDR3 DNA follows: TGCGCCAACAGCTTGACTTTAGCGGGAGGCGGCAATGAGCAGTTCCTC. This translates into CANSLTLAGGGNEQFL.

This clonotype was detected once. This chain joins TRBV6-5 and TRBJ2-7, with unresolved D. Per germline, CDR1 MNHEY and CDR2 SVGAGI. The CDR3 has 11 residues. V was clipped by 8 bases and J by 6 bases, with 11 bases between them. CDR3 amino acids: CASGSCREQYF. The CDR3 DNA is TGTGCCAGCGGCTCGTGTCGCGAGCAGTACTTC.

This clonotype occurred a few times. This chain joins TRBV11-2 and TRBJ1-1; 7 bases align to TRBD1. Germline CDR1 reads SGHAT; CDR2 reads FQNNGV. There are 18 residues in the CDR3. The J segment lost 2 bases and the V segment lost 5 bases, leaving 17 bases of the junction unmatched. CDR3: CASSRRHLGDSGNTEAFF. The CDR3 DNA reads as TGTGCCAGCAGCCGCAGACATCTAGGGGACAGCGGTAACACTGAAGCTTTCTTT.

This clonotype was observed once. The V gene is TRBV11-2, the J gene TRBJ2-3; 8 positions agree with TRBD2. The CDR3 has 17 residues. Losses at the gene ends were 5 bases for V and 4 bases for J; bases not matched to a gene: 14. CDR1 is SGHAT, CDR2 FQNNGV, per germline. CDR3 sequence: CASSVRTSWNFPDTQYF. CDR3 nucleotides: TGTGCCAGCAGCGTGAGGACTAGCTGGAATTTTCCAGATACGCAGTATTTT.

About this clonotype itself: The CDR3 does not close with the conserved phenylalanine or tryptophan, likely indicating a read error. CDR3 DNA sequence: TGTGCCAGCAGTGATCAAGGGGGGGTCCAAGAGACCCAGTACTAC. Translating it yields CASSDQGGVQETQYY. The chain couples TRBV6-1 to TRBJ2-5; D might be TRBD2 (7 bases). V was shortened by 3 bases and J by 1 base, with 12 bases between the two germline ends. This CDR3 contains 15 residues. Germline CDR1 MNHNS, CDR2 SASEGT.

With respect to this clonotype: Likely a read error: the CDR3 ends without its conserved phenylalanine or tryptophan. Because the CDR3's place on the DNA is in doubt, the DNA is left out and the CDR3 is given as listed by TCRdb. The rearrangement links TRBV11-3 to TRBJ2-7. The V gene's germline CDR1 is SGHNT and CDR2 YENEEA. The CDR3 is 14 residues long, ends included. The CDR3 loop is CASSPGDGDYERYL.

Details on this clonotype: One junction end disagrees with the germline gene, perhaps due to a read error. V is TRBV10-2 and J is TRBJ2-3; TRBD2 aligns across 9 bases. The V gene's germline CDR1 is WSHSY and CDR2 SAAADI. There are 17 residues in the CDR3. CDR3 region: CASIELQGLASKDTQYF. CDR3 DNA: TGCGCCAGTATTGAGTTACAGGGACTAGCTAGCAAAGATACGCAGTATTTT.

The V and J genes are TRBV6-2 or TRBV6-3 and TRBJ2-3; a possible D gene is TRBD1 (5 bases). The CDR3 extends over 15 amino acids. V lost 5 bases, J lost 12 bases, and 24 bases lay in between. Germline V gene sequence: CDR1 MNHEY, CDR2 SVGEGT. CDR3 nucleotide sequence: TGTGCCAGCAGTAGACAAAGGACACTTTTGGATAGTCAGTATTTT. Translating it yields CASSRQRTLLDSQYF.

The chain recombines TRBV10-3 with TRBJ2-1; no firm D call. There are 13 residues in the CDR3. CDR1 ENHRY and CDR2 SYGVKD come from the germline V gene. This CDR3 is CVTEGNSYNEQFF. The CDR3 nucleotides are TGTGTCACAGAAGGGAACAGCTACAATGAGCAGTTCTTC.

This clonotype appeared many times. Here the CDR3 reads CASSPGGLSGYTF. The CDR3 DNA is TGTGCCAGCAGTCCAGGGGGGCTCAGTGGCTACACCTTC. This sequence joins TRBV6-2 or TRBV6-3 and TRBJ1-2, with 7 nucleotides matching TRBD1. Germline values: CDR1 MNHEY, CDR2 SVGEGT. After removal of 5 bases from V and 7 bases from J, the junction contained 7 bases not matched to a gene. The CDR3 contains 13 residues.

Turning to this clonotype: An end of the junction differs from the germline gene, which may be a read error. This rearrangement joins TRBV4-3 to TRBJ2-7, with 7 bases lining up with TRBD2. CDR3 length equals 15 residues. Per the germline V gene, CDR1 is LGHNA and CDR2 is YSLEER. The CDR3 nucleotides read TGCGCCAGCAGACAAGATCGGGCTAGCGGCTACGGGCAGTACTTC. Residues: CASRQDRASGYGQYF.

Concerning this clonotype: One end of the junction does not line up with germline, which may come from a read error. The gene calls are TRBV11-1 and TRBJ1-6; perhaps TRBD1 as D (5 bases). Germline V CDR1 and CDR2: SGHAT, FQDESV (reference sequence). The CDR3 runs to 13 residues. CDR3 sequence: CGSSRTLVSPLHF. DNA for the CDR3: TGTGGCAGCAGCCGGACACTCGTTTCACCCCTACACTTT.

Details on this clonotype: Since the CDR3 does not end with the conserved phenylalanine or tryptophan, this likely comes from a read error. J is TRBJ2-2 and V is TRBV11-1; D possibly corresponds to TRBD1 (5 bases). The germline gives CDR1 SGHAT, CDR2 FQDESV (reference sequence). CDR3 length equals 15 residues. The CDR3 protein is CARSYTGPFSGELFS. In DNA, the CDR3 is TGTGCTAGAAGCTATACAGGACCTTTCTCCGGGGAGCTGTTTTCT.

Note on this clonotype: The germline gene is not matched at one end of the junction; a read error may be the cause. The V gene is TRBV30, the J gene TRBJ1-1; a weak D match, TRBD1 (6 bases). The CDR3 is 13 amino acids. CDR1 and CDR2 from the germline V gene are GTSNPN and SVGIG (reference sequence). CDR3 residues: CAWKEGGNAEAFF. The CDR3 DNA follows: TGTGCCTGGAAGGAGGGGGGGAACGCTGAAGCATTCTTT.

The V and J genes are TRBV12-3 or TRBV12-4 and TRBJ2-1; 7 bases fit TRBD1. The CDR3 runs 15 residues. The V segment lost 6 bases and the J segment 8 bases; nucleotides outside the gene matches: 13. The chain's CDR3 is CASRVSGQPYDEQFF. CDR3 bases: TGTGCCAGCAGGGTGTCGGGACAGCCATACGATGAGCAGTTCTTC.

A note on this clonotype: One junction end disagrees with the germline gene, perhaps due to a read error. This chain joins TRBV30 and TRBJ2-2; TRBD2 matches 10 bases. CDR1 GTSNPN and CDR2 SVGIG come from the germline V gene (reference sequence). The CDR3 covers 16 residues. DNA for the CDR3: TGTGACTGGAGTGCCTTTGGGACTAGCGAGCCCGGGGAGCTGGTTTTT. Protein product: CDWSAFGTSEPGELVF.

The V call is TRBV6-2 or TRBV6-3, the J call TRBJ2-3, with a possible D match to TRBD2 (6 bases). This CDR3 has 13 amino acids. Germline CDR1 reads MNHEY; CDR2 reads SVGEGT. The V and J ends lost 6 bases and 14 bases respectively, with 21 bases between them. The CDR3 loop reads CASSLMRDGRLYF. Here the CDR3 DNA reads TGTGCCAGCAGCCTCATGCGGGACGGACGGCTGTATTTT.